These 10 T cell receptor beta chains were all obtained from the same sample, sequenced in a study of T cells in Graves' hyperthyroidism and ophthalmopathy. The investigators amplified TCR beta CDR3 regions from RNA transcripts. Using the HTBI primer set, a first-round RT-PCR was run on the TCR CDR3. TCRdb processed the multiplex PCR reads anew with MiXCR; each CDR3 protein has one entry. Of 450,000 to 550,000 distinct CDR3 sequences listed, approximately 25% are singletons. Sequencing was performed on blood. The receptors derive from a woman aged 25 to 39 with Graves' ophthalmopathy.

The V and J genes are TRBV6-1 and TRBJ1-5, with D hard to call. Looked up from germline, CDR1 is MNHNS and CDR2 is SASEGT. The ends were cut back, 7 bases at V and 7 bases at J, with 14 bases in the middle. The CDR3 runs to 13 residues. This CDR3 is CASNGEVYQPQHF. The CDR3, as DNA: TGTGCCAGCAATGGGGAGGTATACCAGCCCCAGCATTTT.

At least ten counts were recorded for this clonotype. The rearrangement uses TRBV30 and TRBJ1-5, with unresolved D. The CDR3 runs to 13 residues. V lost 4 bases, J lost 2 bases, and 9 bases lay in between. The germline V gene encodes CDR1 GTSNPN and CDR2 SVGIG (reference sequence). The CDR3 protein is CAWTPDGNQPQHF. The CDR3 DNA sequence: TGTGCCTGGACCCCTGACGGCAATCAGCCCCAGCATTTT.

Ten or more counts support this clonotype. The rearrangement uses TRBV6-2 or TRBV6-3 and TRBJ1-1; D might be TRBD1 (5 bases). V lost 10 bases, J lost 0 bases, and 12 bases lay in between. CDR1 is MNHEY and CDR2 is SVGEGT in the germline V gene. This CDR3 spans 13 amino acids. The CDR3 coding sequence is TGTGCCATTAGTCGGGGGGTGAACACTGAAGCTTTCTTT. Translating it yields CAISRGVNTEAFF.

This clonotype was counted only a few times. The chain recombines TRBV3-1 with TRBJ2-5, with D tentatively TRBD1 or TRBD2 (6 bases each). Trimming left V 3 bases short and J 3 bases short, with 14 bases between. The CDR3 has 15 residues. The V gene's germline CDR1 is LGHDT and CDR2 YNNKEL (reference sequence). Here the CDR3 reads CASSQVTGAEETQYF. CDR3 nucleotides: TGTGCCAGCAGCCAGGTGACGGGGGCCGAAGAGACCCAGTACTTC.

This clonotype has more than one count but fewer than ten. The chain carries TRBV4-1 and TRBJ1-6; the D is unclear. The CDR3 covers 17 residues. Trimming removed 1 base from V and 3 bases from J, with 13 bases in between. The V gene's germline CDR1 is MGHRA and CDR2 YSYEKL. The chain's CDR3 is CASSQGAGRNYNSPLHF. CDR3 nucleotide sequence: TGCGCCAGCAGCCAAGGGGCAGGACGGAACTATAATTCACCCCTCCACTTT.

This clonotype has a count of ten or more. The V call is TRBV4-1, the J call TRBJ2-7; D is possibly TRBD2 (5 bases). Trimming took off 0 bases at V and 1 base at J, with 13 bases between the two ends. The CDR3 sequence is 16 residues long. From germline, CDR1 is MGHRA and CDR2 YSYEKL. The CDR3 is CASSQEEALMSYEQYF. The CDR3 DNA is TGCGCCAGCAGCCAAGAGGAGGCTCTAATGTCCTACGAGCAGTACTTC.

The table lists this clonotype with many counts. This sequence joins TRBV12-3 or TRBV12-4 and TRBJ1-2, with D tentatively TRBD1 (5 bases). Trimming shortened V by 4 bases and J by 3 bases, and 18 bases separated the two germline ends. CDR3 length: 16 amino acids. The CDR3 region has the DNA TGTGCCAGCAGTTCGGAGTTCCAGGGTGTTTACTATGGCTACACCTTC. This codes for CASSSEFQGVYYGYTF.

This clonotype has just a few counts. The J gene is TRBJ2-1, the V gene TRBV28; 8 bases map to TRBD2. The CDR3 covers 15 residues. The germline V gene encodes CDR1 MDHEN and CDR2 SYDVKM. V shed 2 bases, J shed 3 bases, and the junction held 3 bases outside the gene matches. CDR3 sequence: CASSLTGGHYNEQFF. The CDR3 region has the DNA TGTGCCAGCAGTTTAACGGGGGGGCACTACAATGAGCAGTTCTTC.

This clonotype was seen a handful of times. The chain carries TRBV4-1 and TRBJ1-1, with D uncertain. Trimming cost V 1 base and J 6 bases, with 15 bases left between them. Germline assignment: CDR1 MGHRA and CDR2 YSYEKL. This CDR3 is 15 amino acids long. The CDR3 loop reads CASSQGTVLISEAFF. In nucleotides, the CDR3 is TGCGCCAGCAGCCAAGGGACGGTATTAATCTCTGAAGCTTTCTTT.

The V gene is TRBV5-1, the J gene TRBJ1-6; D is possibly TRBD1 (5 bases). The CDR3 is 16 amino acids. V lost 1 base and J 7 bases, leaving 15 bases between the germline ends. Looked up from germline, CDR1 is SGHRS and CDR2 is YFSETQ. This CDR3 reads CASSLLQGRKNSPLHF. The CDR3 DNA sequence: TGCGCCAGCAGCTTGCTCCAGGGAAGGAAAAATTCACCCCTCCACTTT. Variable domain in full (rest from reference TRBV5-1 and TRBJ1-6): KAGVTQTPRYLIKTRGQQVTLSCSPISGHRSVSWYQQTPGQGLQFLFEYFSETQRNKGNFPGRFSGRQFSNSRSEMNVSTLELGDSALYLCASSLLQGRKNSPLHFGNGTRLTVT.